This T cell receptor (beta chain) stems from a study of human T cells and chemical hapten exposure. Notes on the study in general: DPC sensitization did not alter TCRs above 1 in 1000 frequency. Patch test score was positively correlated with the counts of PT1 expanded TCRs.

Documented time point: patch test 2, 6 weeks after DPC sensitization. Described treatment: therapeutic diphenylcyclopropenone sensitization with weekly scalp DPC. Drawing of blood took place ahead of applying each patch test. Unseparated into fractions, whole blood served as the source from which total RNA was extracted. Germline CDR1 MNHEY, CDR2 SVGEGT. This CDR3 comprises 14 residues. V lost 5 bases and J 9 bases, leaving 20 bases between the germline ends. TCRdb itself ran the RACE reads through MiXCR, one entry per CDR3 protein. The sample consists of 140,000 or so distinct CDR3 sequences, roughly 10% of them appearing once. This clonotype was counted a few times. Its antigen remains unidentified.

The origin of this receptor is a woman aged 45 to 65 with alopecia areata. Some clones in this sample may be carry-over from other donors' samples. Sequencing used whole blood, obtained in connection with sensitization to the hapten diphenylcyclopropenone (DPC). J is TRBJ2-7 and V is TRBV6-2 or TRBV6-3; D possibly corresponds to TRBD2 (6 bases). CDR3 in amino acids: CASSPLTSGPGQYF. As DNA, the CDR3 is TGTGCCAGCAGTCCACTTACGAGCGGGCCGGGGCAGTACTTC.